What follows describes a single T cell receptor beta chain. This sample is part of a study of blood T cell repertoires in COVID-19. Study information: The United States, Italy and Spain provided the acute and convalescent COVID-19 samples.

The junction had 2 bases not matched to a gene; V was cut back by 1 base and J by 7 bases. CDR1 and CDR2 from the germline V gene are SGHDT and YYEEEE. This CDR3 has 14 amino acids. Two consecutive negative NP/OP PCR tests, clearance, or resolved symptoms defined Cohort 3 recovery. Original processing notes: Reference gene primers were amplified, and this amplification served to estimate nucleated cell counts. Here immunoSEQ multiplex PCR was the method, and the copy in TCRdb shows in-frame clones only, minus some. V and J calls and clone size come straight from that table; D and trimming were deduced from the DNA. The sample records some 230,000 clones, about 80% being singletons.

What was sequenced was PBMCs or T cells enriched from blood (not recorded which). The receptor's source is a man between 35 and 55 years old who had recovered from COVID-19. The chain recombines TRBV5-6 with TRBJ1-6; 7 bases map to TRBD1. Here the CDR3 reads CASSLTGANSPLHF. The CDR3 region has the DNA TGTGCCAGCAGCTTGACAGGGGCCAATTCACCCCTCCACTTT. The full variable domain, in which reference TRBV5-6 and TRBJ1-6 provide the parts outside the CDR3, is DAGVTQSPTHLIKTRGQQVTLRCSPKSGHDTVSWYQQALGQGPQFIFQYYEEEERQRGNFPDRFSGHQFPNYSSELNVNALLLGDSALYLCASSLTGANSPLHFGNGTRLTVT.